Listed below are T cell receptor beta chains from one sample, sequenced in a study of CXCR3-negative and CXCR3-positive naive CD8 T cells. TCRdb reworked the 5' RACE reads into one entry per CDR3 protein, no DNA. Recorded for this sample: approximately 100,000 distinct CDR3 sequences. Sequencing was performed on naive CXCR3+ CD8+ T cells from blood. These receptors were taken from a human donor in good health. Some clones in this sample may be carry-over from other donors' samples. Each CDR3 is given with its conserved first and last residue.

j_call: TRBJ2-6
v_call: TRBV12-3/TRBV12-4
cdr3_aa: CASRNNPTTFHDNSGANVLTF

j_call: TRBJ2-7
v_call: TRBV4-1
cdr3_aa: CASSQPGQDMYEQYF

j_call: TRBJ1-6
v_call: TRBV29-1
cdr3_aa: CSVGQGDNSPLHF

j_call: TRBJ2-1
v_call: TRBV5-1
cdr3_aa: CASRAGDSYNEQFF

j_call: TRBJ2-7
v_call: TRBV28
cdr3_aa: CASNFGTGWEQYF

j_call: TRBJ2-3
v_call: TRBV4-2
cdr3_aa: CASSPPPGTTSTDTQYF

j_call: TRBJ2-1
v_call: TRBV20-1
cdr3_aa: CSARALPPHEQFF

j_call: TRBJ2-1
v_call: TRBV5-5
cdr3_aa: CASSVPPGLAFNEQFF

j_call: TRBJ2-7
v_call: TRBV7-9
cdr3_aa: CASSDERNEQYF

j_call: TRBJ2-7
v_call: TRBV5-6
cdr3_aa: CASSLGDNLYEQYF

j_call: TRBJ2-1
v_call: TRBV5-1
cdr3_aa: CASSLRAGNEQFF

j_call: TRBJ2-1
v_call: TRBV27
cdr3_aa: CASSLPKLTGGPGNEQFF

j_call: TRBJ2-1
v_call: TRBV2
cdr3_aa: CASSDSPGVYNEQFF

j_call: TRBJ2-7
v_call: TRBV7-9
cdr3_aa: CASILGRAVNYEQYF

j_call: TRBJ2-7
v_call: TRBV5-1
cdr3_aa: CASSLAETNEQYF

j_call: TRBJ2-7
v_call: TRBV19
cdr3_aa: CASSPRTGGYEQYF

j_call: TRBJ2-4
v_call: TRBV28
cdr3_aa: CASTPPAAKNIQYF

j_call: TRBJ2-1
v_call: TRBV6-2/TRBV6-3
cdr3_aa: CASSTPVVAGNEQFF

j_call: TRBJ2-1
v_call: TRBV28
cdr3_aa: CASSLSRYNEQFF

j_call: TRBJ2-7
v_call: TRBV7-9
cdr3_aa: CASSPLGRAGDSYEQYF

j_call: TRBJ2-1
v_call: TRBV30
cdr3_aa: CAWSHKLAGDYNEQFF

j_call: TRBJ2-1
v_call: TRBV4-1
cdr3_aa: CASSLLAGAPPNEQFF

j_call: TRBJ2-7
v_call: TRBV18
cdr3_aa: CASSPPAGQGYEQYF

j_call: TRBJ2-1
v_call: TRBV3-1
cdr3_aa: CASSQSSGRARDEEFF

j_call: TRBJ2-3
v_call: TRBV4-3
cdr3_aa: CASSQDFDRERTDTQYF